These T cell receptor beta chains were read from a single sample in a study of T cell changes during pregnancy in multiple sclerosis. Repertoires were generated with immunoSEQ multiplex PCR, while TCRdb's copy carries only in-frame clones and drops some. The sample records roughly 90,000 clones, approximately 90% being singletons. This material consisted of peripheral blood, taken in the first trimester of pregnancy. Every receptor here comes from a female donor in good health, enrolled as a control in a pregnancy study. Each CDR3 is given with its conserved first and last residue. Fields, in order: D gene, clone size, J gene, V gene, CDR3 protein, CDR3 DNA. The D gene is left open where the match is weak. The size of a clone is reported for some rows only, either as once, few or many, or as a class for expanded clones.

D gene: .; clone size: .; J gene: TRBJ1-2; V gene: TRBV4-3; CDR3 protein: CASSQDRSLGRVYGYTF; CDR3 DNA: TGCGCCAGCAGCCAAGATAGGAGTCTGGGCAGGGTATATGGCTACACCTTC
D gene: TRBD1; clone size: .; J gene: TRBJ1-2; V gene: TRBV4-3; CDR3 protein: CASSPGTGTNYGYTF; CDR3 DNA: TGCGCCAGCAGCCCCGGGACAGGGACTAACTATGGCTACACCTTC
D gene: .; clone size: .; J gene: TRBJ2-5; V gene: TRBV21-1; CDR3 protein: CASSTQVGGVRETQYF; CDR3 DNA: TGTGCCAGCAGCACCCAAGTGGGAGGGGTCCGAGAGACCCAGTACTTC
D gene: TRBD1; clone size: .; J gene: TRBJ1-2; V gene: TRBV29-1; CDR3 protein: CSATGAVNYGYTF; CDR3 DNA: TGCAGCGCTACAGGGGCCGTTAACTATGGCTACACCTTC
D gene: TRBD1; clone size: once; J gene: TRBJ2-7; V gene: TRBV28; CDR3 protein: CASTYRGPGYYEQYF; CDR3 DNA: TGTGCCAGCACCTACAGGGGTCCCGGATATTACGAGCAGTACTTC
D gene: .; clone size: .; J gene: TRBJ1-1; V gene: TRBV11-2; CDR3 protein: CASSLSDGRNTEAFF; CDR3 DNA: TGTGCCAGCAGCTTAAGTGACGGGAGAAACACTGAAGCTTTCTTT
D gene: TRBD1; clone size: .; J gene: TRBJ2-1; V gene: TRBV7-9; CDR3 protein: CASSFTGTGDTPYFDEQFF; CDR3 DNA: TGTGCCAGCAGCTTTACCGGGACAGGGGACACCCCCTACTTTGATGAGCAGTTCTTC
D gene: TRBD2; clone size: .; J gene: TRBJ2-7; V gene: TRBV27; CDR3 protein: CASSLSGGFGEQYF; CDR3 DNA: TGTGCCAGCAGTTTGTCGGGGGGGTTCGGCGAGCAGTACTTC
D gene: .; clone size: .; J gene: TRBJ1-3; V gene: TRBV6-5; CDR3 protein: CASSSGYSGNTIYF; CDR3 DNA: TGTGCCAGCAGCTCCGGTTATTCTGGAAACACCATATATTTT
D gene: .; clone size: once; J gene: TRBJ1-5; V gene: TRBV15; CDR3 protein: CATSEDSNQPQHF; CDR3 DNA: TGTGCCACCAGCGAGGATAGCAATCAGCCCCAGCATTTT
D gene: TRBD2; clone size: .; J gene: TRBJ2-6; V gene: TRBV27; CDR3 protein: CASSSWGGSGANVLTF; CDR3 DNA: TGTGCCAGCAGTTCCTGGGGGGGTTCTGGGGCCAACGTCCTGACTTTC
D gene: .; clone size: .; J gene: TRBJ1-4; V gene: TRBV6-1; CDR3 protein: CAIELGFDEKLFF; CDR3 DNA: TGTGCCATAGAACTCGGGTTTGATGAAAAACTGTTTTTT
D gene: TRBD1; clone size: .; J gene: TRBJ1-4; V gene: TRBV7-2; CDR3 protein: CASSRTGVTNEKLFF; CDR3 DNA: TGTGCCAGCAGTCGAACAGGGGTGACTAATGAAAAACTGTTTTTT
D gene: .; clone size: .; J gene: TRBJ1-1; V gene: TRBV5-8; CDR3 protein: CASSLEDEAFF; CDR3 DNA: TGTGCCAGCAGCTTAGAGGATGAAGCTTTCTTT
D gene: .; clone size: .; J gene: TRBJ2-1; V gene: TRBV5-6; CDR3 protein: CASSLGGGLYNEQFF; CDR3 DNA: TGTGCCAGCAGCTTGGGGGGGGGCCTTTACAATGAGCAGTTCTTC
D gene: TRBD2; clone size: .; J gene: TRBJ2-1; V gene: TRBV11-1; CDR3 protein: CASSFELAGGPYNEQFF; CDR3 DNA: TGTGCCAGCAGCTTTGAGCTAGCGGGGGGGCCCTACAATGAGCAGTTCTTC
D gene: TRBD1; clone size: .; J gene: TRBJ2-2; V gene: TRBV4-3; CDR3 protein: CASSHTGGRELFF; CDR3 DNA: TGCGCCAGCAGCCATACAGGGGGCCGGGAGCTGTTTTTT
D gene: .; clone size: .; J gene: TRBJ2-5; V gene: TRBV27; CDR3 protein: CASSQGSVKETQYF; CDR3 DNA: TGTGCCTCAAGTCAGGGGTCAGTGAAAGAGACCCAGTACTTC
D gene: .; clone size: few; J gene: TRBJ1-6; V gene: TRBV4-1; CDR3 protein: CASSQGQVNSPLHF; CDR3 DNA: TGCGCCAGCAGCCAAGGACAGGTTAATTCACCCCTCCACTTT
D gene: .; clone size: .; J gene: TRBJ1-1; V gene: TRBV27; CDR3 protein: CASSFTLGTYYTEAFF; CDR3 DNA: TGTGCCAGCAGTTTCACCCTAGGGACATACTACACTGAAGCTTTCTTT
D gene: TRBD1; clone size: .; J gene: TRBJ2-3; V gene: TRBV9; CDR3 protein: CASSAQGVEGADTQYF; CDR3 DNA: TGTGCCAGCAGCGCCCAGGGGGTCGAAGGGGCAGATACGCAGTATTTT
D gene: TRBD1; clone size: .; J gene: TRBJ2-5; V gene: TRBV9; CDR3 protein: CASSVEGGFGETQYF; CDR3 DNA: TGTGCCAGCAGCGTAGAAGGGGGCTTTGGAGAGACCCAGTACTTC
D gene: .; clone size: once; J gene: TRBJ1-2; V gene: TRBV25-1; CDR3 protein: CASSVPGTNYGYTF; CDR3 DNA: TGTGCCAGCAGTGTACCCGGGACAAACTATGGCTACACCTTC
D gene: .; clone size: .; J gene: TRBJ1-5; V gene: TRBV21-1; CDR3 protein: CASRPGTGYGGNQPQHF; CDR3 DNA: TGTGCCAGCAGACCCGGGACAGGTTATGGTGGTAATCAGCCCCAGCATTTT
D gene: TRBD2; clone size: .; J gene: TRBJ2-2; V gene: TRBV7-3; CDR3 protein: CATQASGGGELFF; CDR3 DNA: TGTGCCACCCAGGCTAGCGGGGGCGGGGAGCTGTTTTTT
D gene: .; clone size: .; J gene: TRBJ1-4; V gene: TRBV7-2; CDR3 protein: CASSAYNFGGEKLFF; CDR3 DNA: TGTGCCAGCAGCGCCTACAACTTCGGAGGGGAAAAACTGTTTTTT
D gene: .; clone size: .; J gene: TRBJ1-2; V gene: TRBV28; CDR3 protein: CASGGVPYGYTF; CDR3 DNA: TGTGCCAGCGGGGGGGTGCCCTATGGCTACACCTTC
D gene: .; clone size: .; J gene: TRBJ1-3; V gene: TRBV4-3; CDR3 protein: CASSQGGVGNTIYF; CDR3 DNA: TGCGCCAGCAGCCAGGGAGGGGTGGGAAACACCATATATTTT
D gene: .; clone size: .; J gene: TRBJ1-2; V gene: TRBV19; CDR3 protein: CASSMSGPRIGYTF; CDR3 DNA: TGTGCCAGTAGTATGTCCGGTCCGCGCATTGGCTACACCTTC
D gene: TRBD1; clone size: .; J gene: TRBJ1-3; V gene: TRBV11-2; CDR3 protein: CASSREGTGKSSGNTIYF; CDR3 DNA: TGTGCCAGCAGCCGAGAGGGGACAGGGAAAAGCTCTGGAAACACCATATATTTT
D gene: .; clone size: .; J gene: TRBJ2-7; V gene: TRBV21-1; CDR3 protein: CASIPQREFYEQYF; CDR3 DNA: TGTGCCAGCATCCCTCAACGAGAGTTCTACGAGCAGTACTTC
D gene: TRBD2; clone size: .; J gene: TRBJ2-7; V gene: TRBV7-9; CDR3 protein: CATRGGLNEQYF; CDR3 DNA: TGTGCCACCCGGGGGGGGCTAAACGAGCAGTACTTC
D gene: TRBD1; clone size: .; J gene: TRBJ1-4; V gene: TRBV9; CDR3 protein: CASSQGNRDSNEKLFF; CDR3 DNA: TGTGCCAGCAGCCAGGGCAACCGGGACAGCAATGAAAAACTGTTTTTT
D gene: .; clone size: .; J gene: TRBJ1-3; V gene: TRBV6-5; CDR3 protein: CASSSGTSGNTIYF; CDR3 DNA: TGTGCCAGCAGTTCCGGGACTTCTGGAAACACCATATATTTT
D gene: .; clone size: .; J gene: TRBJ2-7; V gene: TRBV7-6; CDR3 protein: CASSPTASYEQYF; CDR3 DNA: TGTGCCAGCAGCCCGACAGCCTCCTACGAGCAGTACTTC
D gene: .; clone size: .; J gene: TRBJ1-1; V gene: TRBV15; CDR3 protein: CATSRGRGGTEAFF; CDR3 DNA: TGTGCCACCAGCAGAGGCCGGGGGGGCACTGAAGCTTTCTTT
D gene: .; clone size: .; J gene: TRBJ2-7; V gene: TRBV4-3; CDR3 protein: CASSQDPAGRGLSYEQYF; CDR3 DNA: TGCGCCAGCAGCCAAGATCCTGCAGGGCGGGGGCTCTCCTACGAGCAGTACTTC
D gene: TRBD2; clone size: .; J gene: TRBJ2-2; V gene: TRBV10-3; CDR3 protein: CAISGEGNTGELFF; CDR3 DNA: TGTGCCATCAGTGGGGAGGGGAACACCGGGGAGCTGTTTTTT
D gene: .; clone size: .; J gene: TRBJ1-2; V gene: TRBV7-2; CDR3 protein: CASSLGDNLAGGYTF; CDR3 DNA: TGTGCCAGCAGCTTAGGGGACAATCTAGCCGGTGGCTACACCTTC
D gene: TRBD1; clone size: .; J gene: TRBJ1-2; V gene: TRBV27; CDR3 protein: CASRGTGKNYGYTF; CDR3 DNA: TGTGCCAGCAGGGGGACAGGAAAAAACTATGGCTACACCTTC
D gene: .; clone size: .; J gene: TRBJ2-2; V gene: TRBV6-5; CDR3 protein: CASSYPPSLNTGELFF; CDR3 DNA: TGTGCCAGCAGTTACCCCCCATCACTGAACACCGGGGAGCTGTTTTTT
D gene: .; clone size: .; J gene: TRBJ1-2; V gene: TRBV7-2; CDR3 protein: CASSLQPGGGYTF; CDR3 DNA: TGTGCCAGCAGCCTTCAACCGGGGGGTGGCTACACCTTC
D gene: .; clone size: few; J gene: TRBJ2-7; V gene: TRBV10-3; CDR3 protein: CAISEYSYEQYF; CDR3 DNA: TGTGCCATCAGTGAATACAGCTACGAGCAGTACTTC
D gene: .; clone size: .; J gene: TRBJ1-4; V gene: TRBV18; CDR3 protein: CASSPPGVEKLFF; CDR3 DNA: TGTGCCAGCTCACCACCAGGGGTTGAAAAACTGTTTTTT
D gene: .; clone size: .; J gene: TRBJ1-5; V gene: TRBV7-2; CDR3 protein: CASSTWTDSNQPQHF; CDR3 DNA: TGTGCCAGCAGCACCTGGACAGATAGCAATCAGCCCCAGCATTTT
D gene: TRBD1; clone size: .; J gene: TRBJ2-5; V gene: TRBV11-1; CDR3 protein: CASSYPGQVKETQYF; CDR3 DNA: TGTGCCAGCAGCTATCCGGGACAGGTGAAAGAGACCCAGTACTTC
D gene: .; clone size: .; J gene: TRBJ1-2; V gene: TRBV7-2; CDR3 protein: CASSLSDGYTF; CDR3 DNA: TGTGCCAGCAGCTTATCAGATGGCTACACCTTC
D gene: .; clone size: .; J gene: TRBJ1-2; V gene: TRBV27; CDR3 protein: CASRRPGYGYTF; CDR3 DNA: TGTGCCAGCCGACGACCAGGCTATGGCTACACCTTC
D gene: TRBD1; clone size: .; J gene: TRBJ2-5; V gene: TRBV11-3; CDR3 protein: CASSPRGTEQETQYF; CDR3 DNA: TGTGCCAGCAGCCCCCGAGGGACAGAACAAGAGACCCAGTACTTC
D gene: .; clone size: once; J gene: TRBJ1-2; V gene: TRBV5-4; CDR3 protein: CASRQKEGRYGYTF; CDR3 DNA: TGTGCCAGCCGTCAGAAGGAGGGGAGGTATGGCTACACCTTC
D gene: TRBD2; clone size: .; J gene: TRBJ2-2; V gene: TRBV15; CDR3 protein: CATSAYGLAGGINTGELFF; CDR3 DNA: TGTGCCACCAGCGCCTATGGGCTAGCGGGGGGCATAAACACCGGGGAGCTGTTTTTT
D gene: TRBD1; clone size: .; J gene: TRBJ1-2; V gene: TRBV7-9; CDR3 protein: CASSSRDRVEDGYTF; CDR3 DNA: TGTGCCAGCAGCTCCCGCGACAGGGTAGAGGATGGCTACACCTTC
D gene: TRBD2; clone size: .; J gene: TRBJ2-2; V gene: TRBV4-2; CDR3 protein: CASSQARTSGGELFF; CDR3 DNA: TGTGCCAGCAGCCAAGCCCGGACTAGCGGCGGGGAGCTGTTTTTT
D gene: TRBD1; clone size: .; J gene: TRBJ2-2; V gene: TRBV5-6; CDR3 protein: CASSAAGQGVNTGELFF; CDR3 DNA: TGTGCCAGCAGTGCCGCGGGTCAGGGGGTCAACACCGGGGAGCTGTTTTTT
D gene: .; clone size: .; J gene: TRBJ1-3; V gene: TRBV18; CDR3 protein: CASSPEGLIPNTIYF; CDR3 DNA: TGTGCCAGCTCACCGGAGGGGTTGATACCAAACACCATATATTTT
D gene: TRBD1; clone size: .; J gene: TRBJ2-1; V gene: TRBV11-2; CDR3 protein: CASSLGTYRGPVGNEQFF; CDR3 DNA: TGTGCCAGCAGCTTAGGGACCTACAGGGGGCCCGTGGGCAATGAGCAGTTCTTC
D gene: TRBD1; clone size: .; J gene: TRBJ2-7; V gene: TRBV27; CDR3 protein: CASSFQKTGASYYYEQYF; CDR3 DNA: TGTGCCAGCAGTTTCCAAAAGACAGGGGCCTCCTATTACTACGAGCAGTACTTC
D gene: .; clone size: .; J gene: TRBJ1-2; V gene: TRBV5-1; CDR3 protein: CASTKGGTQGYTF; CDR3 DNA: TGCGCCAGCACCAAAGGGGGAACGCAAGGCTACACCTTC